A selection of T cell receptor beta chains follows, all from one sample in a study of post-analysis software for immune sequencing data. TCRdb recomputed calls from the PCR reads with MiXCR, one row per CDR3 protein. The table lists fewer than 550,000 distinct CDR3 sequences, around a third of them singletons. Sequencing input: blood. The receptor set was obtained from a girl aged 2 to 17 with multiple sclerosis. Both conserved end residues are part of each CDR3. The D gene is left open where the match is weak. Not all rows give a size; the values are once, few, many and, for expanded clones, a class.

d_call	clone_size	j_call	v_call	cdr3_nt	cdr3_aa
TRBD1	.	TRBJ2-5	TRBV10-3	TGTGCCATCGTGCGCCGGGACAGCAACCAAGAGACCCAGTACTTC	CAIVRRDSNQETQYF
.	.	TRBJ1-5	TRBV20-1	TGCAGTGCTAGTCAAGGGACGGATCAGCCCCAGCATTTT	CSASQGTDQPQHF
TRBD1	.	TRBJ2-7	TRBV10-3	TGTGCCATTAACAGGGGAGCCGAGCAGTACTTC	CAINRGAEQYF
.	.	TRBJ1-1	TRBV10-3	TGTGCCATCAGTGAATTCCCAGGGGACACTGAAGCTTTCTTT	CAISEFPGDTEAFF
TRBD1	few	TRBJ2-1	TRBV5-1	TGCGCCAGCAGCATGGGACAGGACGAGTTCTTC	CASSMGQDEFF
.	few	TRBJ2-3	TRBV7-2	TGTGCCAGCAGTATACGGCCCAGTCGTTCTACAGATACGCAGTATTTT	CASSIRPSRSTDTQYF
.	.	TRBJ1-1	TRBV7-3	TGTGCCAGCAGCGAGGTCTTAGGAACTGAAGCTTTCTTT	CASSEVLGTEAFF
.	few	TRBJ1-2	TRBV7-3	TGTGCCAGCAGCTCTCGGGGAATTGACTATGGCTACACCTTC	CASSSRGIDYGYTF
.	.	TRBJ2-6	TRBV18	TGTGCCAGCTCACCAAGAGGAACCGCCAGCTCTGGGGCCAACGTCCTGACTTTC	CASSPRGTASSGANVLTF
TRBD1	.	TRBJ2-7	TRBV18	TGTGCCAGCTCACCGCGGGACAGGCCGGGCCTCTACGAGCAGTACTTC	CASSPRDRPGLYEQYF
TRBD1	few	TRBJ2-7	TRBV6-5	TGTGCCAGCAGACGGGACAGGGGGTACTACGAGCAGTACTTC	CASRRDRGYYEQYF
.	.	TRBJ2-1	TRBV5-1	TGCGCCAGCAGCTTGGAATCGGTACCTAATGAGCAGTTCTTC	CASSLESVPNEQFF
.	many	TRBJ2-5	TRBV20-1	TGCAGTGCTAGAGATGCTAGCTGGGAGACCCAGTACTTC	CSARDASWETQYF
.	.	TRBJ2-7	TRBV7-6	TGTGCCAGCAGCTTAGCGTCGGCGGACAGCTCCTACGAGCAGTACTTC	CASSLASADSSYEQYF
TRBD1	.	TRBJ2-7	TRBV5-1	TGCGCCAGCAGCAGCCGGGACAGTTCCTACGAGCAGTACTTC	CASSSRDSSYEQYF
.	few	TRBJ1-1	TRBV27	TGTGCCAGCAGTTTACGGGGGTTAGCGCGGATGAACACTGAAGCTTTCTTT	CASSLRGLARMNTEAFF
.	few	TRBJ1-5	TRBV6-1	TGTGCCAGCAGCACGACGGACAGCAATCAGCCCCAGCATTTT	CASSTTDSNQPQHF
TRBD2	few	TRBJ2-7	TRBV6-5	TGTGCCAGCAGTTTCGCTAGCGGGGGGCGTGAGCAGTACTTC	CASSFASGGREQYF
.	few	TRBJ2-3	TRBV29-1	TGCAGCGTTGCCGCAGGGGCGTTCACAGATACGCAGTATTTT	CSVAAGAFTDTQYF
.	.	TRBJ2-4	TRBV20-1	TGCAGTCGGGGGTGGGAAAACATTCAGTACTTC	CSRGWENIQYF
.	.	TRBJ2-3	TRBV12-3/TRBV12-4	TGTGCCAGCAGTCCCACAGTGACAACAGATACGGAATATTTC	CASSPTVTTDTEYF
.	.	TRBJ2-6	TRBV20-1	TGCAGTGCCCATTCCGGGGGGGCCAACGTCCTGACTTTC	CSAHSGGANVLTF
TRBD2	few	TRBJ2-3	TRBV6-4	TGTGCCAGCAGATCATCAGGCCGGGGACTAGCGGGGGGTACGCAGTATTTT	CASRSSGRGLAGGTQYF
.	.	TRBJ2-7	TRBV7-2	TGTGCCAGCAGCATGGGACGGCTCTCCTACGAGCAGTACTTC	CASSMGRLSYEQYF
TRBD1	.	TRBJ2-7	TRBV18	TGTGCCAGCTCACCACGGGACAGAAAGATCGACGAGCAGTACTTC	CASSPRDRKIDEQYF
TRBD2	.	TRBJ2-3	TRBV20-1	TGCAGTGCTCCACGACTAGCGGGGGGGCTGAACACAGATACGCAGTATTTT	CSAPRLAGGLNTDTQYF
.	.	TRBJ2-3	TRBV5-8	TGTGCCAGCAGCTGGGGACCGGGCTTTACAGATACGCAGTATTTT	CASSWGPGFTDTQYF
.	few	TRBJ2-7	TRBV7-2	TGTGCCAGCAGCCCCCAGGCGCTCTACGAGCAGTACTTC	CASSPQALYEQYF
TRBD2	.	TRBJ2-1	TRBV9	TGTGCCAGCAGCCTCCACAGGCTAGCGGGGTACAATGAGCAGTTCTTC	CASSLHRLAGYNEQFF
.	.	TRBJ1-6	TRBV7-8	TGTGCCAGCAGCCCGAGGGATTCACCCCTCCACTTT	CASSPRDSPLHF
TRBD1	.	TRBJ2-4	TRBV7-6	TGTGCCAGCAGCTTACAACAGGGGGTTGAGCAGTACTTC	CASSLQQGVEQYF
.	many	TRBJ2-5	TRBV11-2	TGTGCCAGCAGCTTAGAAGGATTACAAGAGACCCAGTACTTC	CASSLEGLQETQYF
TRBD1	.	TRBJ1-2	TRBV7-9	TGTGCCAGCAGCCATGACAGGGTTTACGAGGGCTACACCTTC	CASSHDRVYEGYTF
.	few	TRBJ1-2	TRBV4-2	TGTGCCAGCAGCCAAGACAGGGGAACAGATGGCTACACCTTC	CASSQDRGTDGYTF
TRBD2	.	TRBJ2-1	TRBV7-3	TGTGCCAGCAGCTTACCTAGCGGGGGCTCCGATTACAATGAGCAGTTCTTC	CASSLPSGGSDYNEQFF
.	few	TRBJ2-7	TRBV7-9	TGTGCCAGCAGCTTAAGTGGCTCCGAGCAGTACTTC	CASSLSGSEQYF
TRBD1	few	TRBJ2-5	TRBV20-1	TGCAGTGCCCTGGGCGATCAAAGGGGGCTGGGAGAGACCCAGTACTTC	CSALGDQRGLGETQYF
.	.	TRBJ1-6	TRBV3-1	TGTGCCAGCAGCCAAGACGAGGTGATTTATAATTCACCCCTCCACTTT	CASSQDEVIYNSPLHF
.	.	TRBJ2-3	TRBV5-1	TGCGCCAGCAGCTTGGACAACCCCTATGTCGAAGATACGCAGTATTTT	CASSLDNPYVEDTQYF
.	.	TRBJ2-5	TRBV20-1	TGCAGTGCTAGAGATGTAAGCGTAGGCTTCCAGTACTTC	CSARDVSVGFQYF
TRBD1	.	TRBJ1-1	TRBV6-5	TGTGCCAGCAGTCGACAGGGGGTGTCGGACACTGAAGCTTTCTTT	CASSRQGVSDTEAFF
.	.	TRBJ1-2	TRBV4-1	TGCGCCAGCAGCCAAGAACTTCGTTTCTATGGCTACACCTTC	CASSQELRFYGYTF
.	.	TRBJ2-5	TRBV20-1	TGCAGTGCTAGAGATCGATCACTAGCTTGGGAGACCCAGTACTTC	CSARDRSLAWETQYF
.	.	TRBJ1-2	TRBV5-4	TGTGCCAGCAGCCCCAAGACGCAGGGGAACTATGGCTACACCTTC	CASSPKTQGNYGYTF
.	.	TRBJ2-1	TRBV15	TGTGCCACCAGCAGACGCATTCCTGATAAGGGCAATGAGCAGTTCTTC	CATSRRIPDKGNEQFF
TRBD1	.	TRBJ2-7	TRBV6-2/TRBV6-3	TGTGCCAGCAGCAAGGCCGGGACAGGGTTGAACGAGCAGTACTTC	CASSKAGTGLNEQYF
TRBD2	.	TRBJ2-1	TRBV7-3	TGTGCCAGCAGCTTAGTTGCGGCGGGGGGGCCGGGCAATGAGCAGTTCTTC	CASSLVAAGGPGNEQFF